The rows below give T cell receptor beta chains drawn from one sample of a study of cytomegalovirus exposure and HLA in healthy donors. Profiling relied on immunoSEQ multiplex PCR, and the TCRdb table lists in-frame clones only, not all of them. Of about 61,000 clones detected, approximately 88% appear once; the ten largest clones hold about 1.4%. The sequencing sample was made of PBMCs. The origin of the receptors is a man aged 25-40 years in good health and CMV-seropositive. Each CDR3 is given with its conserved first and last residue. The D gene is left open where the match is weak. Only part of the rows carry a size: once, few, many, or a class if the clone is expanded.

V gene: TRBV27
clone size: .
J gene: TRBJ2-5
D gene: TRBD2
CDR3 DNA: TGTGCCAGCAGTCCCGGACTAGCGGAAGAGACCCAGTACTTC
CDR3 protein: CASSPGLAEETQYF

V gene: TRBV2
clone size: once
J gene: TRBJ1-5
D gene: .
CDR3 DNA: TGTGCCAGCAGTGACTCCTTTGTCGACAGGTTCAATCAGCCCCAGCATTTT
CDR3 protein: CASSDSFVDRFNQPQHF

V gene: TRBV7-3
clone size: .
J gene: TRBJ2-4
D gene: .
CDR3 DNA: TGTGCCAGCAGCTCGAGGGGAGGCGGGACAAACATTCAGTACTTC
CDR3 protein: CASSSRGGGTNIQYF

V gene: TRBV11-3
clone size: .
J gene: TRBJ2-1
D gene: TRBD2
CDR3 DNA: TGTGCCAGCAGCTCCGAGACTAGCGGAGGGGTTCAGTTCTTC
CDR3 protein: CASSSETSGGVQFF

V gene: TRBV18
clone size: .
J gene: TRBJ1-5
D gene: TRBD1
CDR3 DNA: TGTGCCAGCTCACTCTCCGGGACAGGGGGTACCAATCAGCCTCAGCATTTT
CDR3 protein: CASSLSGTGGTNQPQHF

V gene: TRBV7-2
clone size: .
J gene: TRBJ2-5
D gene: TRBD1
CDR3 DNA: TGTGCCAGCAGCTTAGCGGGACAGGGGGCGGATGGAGAGACCCAGTACTTC
CDR3 protein: CASSLAGQGADGETQYF

V gene: TRBV7-3
clone size: .
J gene: TRBJ2-1
D gene: TRBD2
CDR3 DNA: TGTGCCAGCAGCCCCAGCGGGACCAGGGTCTCCTACAATGAGCAGTTCTTC
CDR3 protein: CASSPSGTRVSYNEQFF

V gene: TRBV6-5
clone size: .
J gene: TRBJ2-1
D gene: TRBD2
CDR3 DNA: TGTGCCAGCAGTTACGACCCTGCGGGAGGGTACAATGAGCAGTTCTTC
CDR3 protein: CASSYDPAGGYNEQFF

V gene: TRBV7-9
clone size: once
J gene: TRBJ2-7
D gene: .
CDR3 DNA: TGTGCCAGCAGCTTAGTGGCAGTATCCTACGAGCAGTACTTC
CDR3 protein: CASSLVAVSYEQYF

V gene: TRBV29-1
clone size: .
J gene: TRBJ2-2
D gene: TRBD2
CDR3 DNA: TGCAGCGTCCGACTAGCGGAGGTCGGGGAGCTGTTTTTT
CDR3 protein: CSVRLAEVGELFF

V gene: TRBV7-2
clone size: .
J gene: TRBJ2-5
D gene: TRBD1
CDR3 DNA: TGTGCCAGCAGCACTACCGGGACAGGGATTTTAGAGACCCAGTACTTC
CDR3 protein: CASSTTGTGILETQYF

V gene: TRBV18
clone size: .
J gene: TRBJ2-1
D gene: TRBD2
CDR3 DNA: TGTGCCAGCTCATTTACTAGCGGGAGCTCCTACAATGAGCAGTTCTTC
CDR3 protein: CASSFTSGSSYNEQFF

V gene: TRBV5-1
clone size: .
J gene: TRBJ1-1
D gene: TRBD1
CDR3 DNA: TGCGCCAGCAGCTTGGGGGACAGCTTGAACACTGAAGCTTTCTTT
CDR3 protein: CASSLGDSLNTEAFF

V gene: TRBV28
clone size: .
J gene: TRBJ1-2
D gene: .
CDR3 DNA: TGTGCCAGCTGGACAGCCAACTATGGCTACACCTTC
CDR3 protein: CASWTANYGYTF

V gene: TRBV7-3
clone size: .
J gene: TRBJ2-7
D gene: TRBD2
CDR3 DNA: TGTGCCAGCAGCGCAATAGCGGGGACCGGCTACGAGCAGTACTTC
CDR3 protein: CASSAIAGTGYEQYF

V gene: TRBV2
clone size: .
J gene: TRBJ1-5
D gene: .
CDR3 DNA: TGTGCCAGCAGTGTGGGCAGGGATCAGCCCCAGCATTTT
CDR3 protein: CASSVGRDQPQHF

V gene: TRBV6-1
clone size: .
J gene: TRBJ2-2
D gene: TRBD1
CDR3 DNA: TGTGCCAGCAGTGTACCCCGGACAGGGCGAATTTCCGGGGAGCTGTTTTTT
CDR3 protein: CASSVPRTGRISGELFF

V gene: TRBV5-6
clone size: .
J gene: TRBJ2-7
D gene: TRBD1
CDR3 DNA: TGTGCCAGCAGCTACGACAGGGCAGCCTACGAGCAGTACTTC
CDR3 protein: CASSYDRAAYEQYF

V gene: TRBV30
clone size: few
J gene: TRBJ2-1
D gene: .
CDR3 DNA: TGTGCCTGGAGCGCTCCCAGGGGCTGGTCCTACAATGAGCAGTTCTTC
CDR3 protein: CAWSAPRGWSYNEQFF

V gene: TRBV4-1
clone size: few
J gene: TRBJ2-6
D gene: TRBD1
CDR3 DNA: TGCGCCAGCAGCCAACCGACAGGGGGCTTGCAAGGGGCCAACGTCCTGACTTTC
CDR3 protein: CASSQPTGGLQGANVLTF

V gene: TRBV6-6
clone size: few
J gene: TRBJ1-1
D gene: TRBD1
CDR3 DNA: TGTGCCAGCAGTCCCCGACAGGGTTGGAACACTGAAGCTTTCTTT
CDR3 protein: CASSPRQGWNTEAFF

V gene: TRBV7-2
clone size: .
J gene: TRBJ2-5
D gene: .
CDR3 DNA: TGTGCCAGCAGCTTAGGGCAGGGGTTTGGGGAGACCCAGTACTTC
CDR3 protein: CASSLGQGFGETQYF

V gene: TRBV2
clone size: .
J gene: TRBJ2-2
D gene: TRBD1
CDR3 DNA: TGTGCCAGCAGCCCGGACAGGGGGAACACCGGGGAGCTGTTTTTT
CDR3 protein: CASSPDRGNTGELFF

V gene: TRBV7-9
clone size: .
J gene: TRBJ2-7
D gene: .
CDR3 DNA: TGTTCCAGCAGCTTCACGTCCCAGGGTGTGTACGAGCAGTACTTC
CDR3 protein: CSSSFTSQGVYEQYF

V gene: TRBV18
clone size: once
J gene: TRBJ1-3
D gene: .
CDR3 DNA: TGTGCCAGCTCACCGGTACAGTACAATGGAAACACCATATATTTT
CDR3 protein: CASSPVQYNGNTIYF

V gene: TRBV19
clone size: .
J gene: TRBJ2-2
D gene: .
CDR3 DNA: TGTGCCAGTAAAGTCCAGGGAAGAACCGGGGAGCTGTTTTTT
CDR3 protein: CASKVQGRTGELFF

V gene: TRBV5-6
clone size: .
J gene: TRBJ1-4
D gene: .
CDR3 DNA: TGTGCCAGCAGCTTGTCAGGGGAGGAAAAACTGTTTTTT
CDR3 protein: CASSLSGEEKLFF

V gene: TRBV6-1
clone size: .
J gene: TRBJ1-5
D gene: TRBD1
CDR3 DNA: TGTGCCAGCCGGGACAGGGGTACTCAGCCCCAGCATTTT
CDR3 protein: CASRDRGTQPQHF

V gene: TRBV19
clone size: .
J gene: TRBJ1-5
D gene: .
CDR3 DNA: TGTGCCAGTAGTATAGATGACAGTTTGCCCCAGCATTTT
CDR3 protein: CASSIDDSLPQHF

V gene: TRBV4-3
clone size: .
J gene: TRBJ1-1
D gene: TRBD1
CDR3 DNA: TGCGCCAGCAGCCAAGAGTGGGACAGACCGAACACTGAAGCTTTCTTT
CDR3 protein: CASSQEWDRPNTEAFF

V gene: TRBV18
clone size: .
J gene: TRBJ2-4
D gene: TRBD1
CDR3 DNA: TGTGCCAGCTCGGGACAGGGCGGCAAAAACATTCAGTACTTC
CDR3 protein: CASSGQGGKNIQYF

V gene: TRBV27
clone size: .
J gene: TRBJ2-4
D gene: TRBD1
CDR3 DNA: TGTGCCAGCAGTTTGGTCGGACAGGGAAACATTCAGTACTTC
CDR3 protein: CASSLVGQGNIQYF

V gene: TRBV6-5
clone size: .
J gene: TRBJ2-5
D gene: .
CDR3 DNA: TGTGCCAGCATCCCCGGCGGCGGGAAAGAGACCCAGTACTTC
CDR3 protein: CASIPGGGKETQYF

V gene: TRBV2
clone size: .
J gene: TRBJ1-5
D gene: TRBD1
CDR3 DNA: TGTGCCAGCAGTGTAACGACAGGGGGTAGCAATCAGCCCCAGCATTTT
CDR3 protein: CASSVTTGGSNQPQHF

V gene: TRBV13
clone size: .
J gene: TRBJ1-1
D gene: .
CDR3 DNA: TGTGCCAGCAGCTTTCGACAGCAATCCGAAGCTTTCTTT
CDR3 protein: CASSFRQQSEAFF

V gene: TRBV5-1
clone size: .
J gene: TRBJ1-1
D gene: TRBD1
CDR3 DNA: TGCGCCAGCAGCAAGGAGGGGGCAATGAACACTGAAGCTTTCTTT
CDR3 protein: CASSKEGAMNTEAFF

V gene: TRBV10-1
clone size: .
J gene: TRBJ2-3
D gene: TRBD2
CDR3 DNA: TGCGCCAGCAGTTACGATCCAGGGACTAGCGGTAGCACAGATACGCAGTATTTT
CDR3 protein: CASSYDPGTSGSTDTQYF

V gene: TRBV19
clone size: .
J gene: TRBJ2-5
D gene: .
CDR3 DNA: TGTGCCAGTAGTATCGAAGAGACCCAGTACTTC
CDR3 protein: CASSIEETQYF

V gene: TRBV27
clone size: .
J gene: TRBJ1-4
D gene: .
CDR3 DNA: TGTGCCAGCGGTCCTGATCTGGCTGCAACTAATGAAAAACTGTTTTTT
CDR3 protein: CASGPDLAATNEKLFF

V gene: TRBV7-9
clone size: .
J gene: TRBJ2-7
D gene: .
CDR3 DNA: TGTGCCAGCAGCTTATCATTCGACTCGGCGGGGGCATCCTACGAGCAGTACTTC
CDR3 protein: CASSLSFDSAGASYEQYF